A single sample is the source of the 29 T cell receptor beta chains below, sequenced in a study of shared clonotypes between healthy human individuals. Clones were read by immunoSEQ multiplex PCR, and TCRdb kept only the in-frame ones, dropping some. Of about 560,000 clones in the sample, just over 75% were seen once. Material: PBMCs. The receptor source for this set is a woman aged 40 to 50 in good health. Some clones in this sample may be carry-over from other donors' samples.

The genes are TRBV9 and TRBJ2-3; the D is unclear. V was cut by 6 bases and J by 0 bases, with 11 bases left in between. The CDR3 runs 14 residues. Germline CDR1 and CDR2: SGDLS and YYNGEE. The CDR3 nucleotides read TGTGCCAGCACCCCCCAGGCTAGCACAGATACGCAGTATTTT. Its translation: CASTPQASTDTQYF.

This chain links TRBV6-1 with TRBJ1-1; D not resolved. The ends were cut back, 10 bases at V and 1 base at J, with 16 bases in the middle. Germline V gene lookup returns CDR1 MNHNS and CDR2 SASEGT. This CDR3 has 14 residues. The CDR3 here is CAILLRARNTEAFF. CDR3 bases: TGTGCCATCCTACTAAGAGCTCGGAACACTGAAGCTTTCTTT.

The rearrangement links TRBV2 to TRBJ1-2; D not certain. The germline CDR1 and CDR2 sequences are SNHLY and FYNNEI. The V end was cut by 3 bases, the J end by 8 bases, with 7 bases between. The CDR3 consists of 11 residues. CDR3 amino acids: CASSDMVGYTF. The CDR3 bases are TGTGCCAGCAGTGACATGGTAGGCTACACCTTC.

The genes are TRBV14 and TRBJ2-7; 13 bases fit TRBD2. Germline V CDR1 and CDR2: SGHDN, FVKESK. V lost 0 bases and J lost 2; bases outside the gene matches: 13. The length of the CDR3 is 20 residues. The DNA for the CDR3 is TGTGCCAGCAGCCAAGAAAGGTACGGGACTAGCGGGACGGCTACCTACGAGCAGTACTTC. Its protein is CASSQERYGTSGTATYEQYF.

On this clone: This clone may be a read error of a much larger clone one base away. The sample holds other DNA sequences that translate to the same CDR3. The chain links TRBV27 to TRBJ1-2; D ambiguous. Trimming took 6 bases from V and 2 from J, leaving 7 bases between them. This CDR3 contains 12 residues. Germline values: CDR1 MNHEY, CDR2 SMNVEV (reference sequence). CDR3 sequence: CASRGGNYGYTF. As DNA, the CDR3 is TGTGCCAGCAGGGGCGGGAACTATGGCTACACCTTC.

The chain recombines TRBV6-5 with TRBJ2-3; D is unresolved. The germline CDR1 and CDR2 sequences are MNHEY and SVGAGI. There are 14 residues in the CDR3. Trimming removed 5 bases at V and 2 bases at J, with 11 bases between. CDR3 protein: CASSPDWATDTQYF. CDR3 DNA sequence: TGTGCCAGCAGTCCCGACTGGGCCACAGATACGCAGTATTTT.

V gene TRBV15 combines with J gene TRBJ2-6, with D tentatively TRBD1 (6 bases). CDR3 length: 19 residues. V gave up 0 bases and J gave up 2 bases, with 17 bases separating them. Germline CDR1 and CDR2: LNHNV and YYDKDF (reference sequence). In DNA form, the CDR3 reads TGTGCCACCAGCAGAGATCTTGGCAGGGGTAGGACTGGGGCCAACGTCCTGACTTTC. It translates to CATSRDLGRGRTGANVLTF.

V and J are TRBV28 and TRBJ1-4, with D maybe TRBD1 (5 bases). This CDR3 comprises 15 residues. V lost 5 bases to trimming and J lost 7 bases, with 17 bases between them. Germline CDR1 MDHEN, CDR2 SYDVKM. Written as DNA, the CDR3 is TGTGCCAGCAGTCCTCCGATAGGGGCCGGTGAAAAACTGTTTTTT. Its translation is CASSPPIGAGEKLFF.

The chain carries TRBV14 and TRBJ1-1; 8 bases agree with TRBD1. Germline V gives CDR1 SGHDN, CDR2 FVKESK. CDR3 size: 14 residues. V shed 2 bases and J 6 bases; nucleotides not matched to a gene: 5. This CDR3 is CASSQFQGAAEAFF. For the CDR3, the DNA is TGTGCCAGCAGCCAATTCCAGGGGGCTGCTGAAGCTTTCTTT.

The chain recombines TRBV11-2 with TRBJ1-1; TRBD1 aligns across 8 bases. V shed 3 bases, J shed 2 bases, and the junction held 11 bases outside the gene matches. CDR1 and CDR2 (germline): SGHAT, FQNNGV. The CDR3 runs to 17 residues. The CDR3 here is CASSFDWTGKYNTEAFF. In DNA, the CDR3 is TGTGCCAGCAGCTTCGACTGGACAGGGAAATATAACACTGAAGCTTTCTTT.

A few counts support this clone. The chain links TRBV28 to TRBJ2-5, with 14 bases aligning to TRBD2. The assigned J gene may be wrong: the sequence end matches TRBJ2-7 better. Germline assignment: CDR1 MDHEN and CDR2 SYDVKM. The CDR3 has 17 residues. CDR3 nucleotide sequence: TGTGCCAGCAGTTTCGGGACTAGCGGGAGTTTTTCCTACGAGCAGTACTTC. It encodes CASSFGTSGSFSYEQYF.

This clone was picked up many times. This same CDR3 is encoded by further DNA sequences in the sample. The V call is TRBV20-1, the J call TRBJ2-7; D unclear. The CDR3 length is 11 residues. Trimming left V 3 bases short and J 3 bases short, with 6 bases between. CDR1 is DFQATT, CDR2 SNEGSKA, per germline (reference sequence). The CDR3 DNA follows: TGCAGTGCTAGTGTCAACTACGAGCAGTACTTC. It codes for CSASVNYEQYF.

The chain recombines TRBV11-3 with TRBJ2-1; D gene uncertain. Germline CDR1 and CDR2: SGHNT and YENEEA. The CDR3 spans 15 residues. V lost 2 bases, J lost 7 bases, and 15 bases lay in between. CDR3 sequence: CASSLSGVVKNEQFF. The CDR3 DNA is TGTGCCAGCAGCTTATCCGGAGTGGTGAAGAATGAGCAGTTCTTC. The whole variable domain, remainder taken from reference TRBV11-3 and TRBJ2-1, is EAGVVQSPRYKIIEKKQPVAFWCNPISGHNTLYWYLQNLGQGPELLIRYENEEAVDDSQLPKDRFSAERLKGVDSTLKIQPAELGDSAVYLCASSLSGVVKNEQFFGPGTRLTVL.

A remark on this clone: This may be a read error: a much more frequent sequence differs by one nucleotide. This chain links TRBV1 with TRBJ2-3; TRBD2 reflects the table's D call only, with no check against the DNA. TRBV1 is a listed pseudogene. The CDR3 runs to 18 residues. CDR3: CTSTPQGVAGGLSGTQCF. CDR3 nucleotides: TGCACCAGCACCCCACAAGGGGTGGCGGGAGGCCTATCTGGGACGCAGTGTTTT.

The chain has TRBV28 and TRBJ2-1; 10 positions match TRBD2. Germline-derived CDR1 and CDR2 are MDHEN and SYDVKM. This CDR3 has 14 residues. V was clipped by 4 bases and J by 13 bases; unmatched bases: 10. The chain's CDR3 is CASSSGLAPLHQFF. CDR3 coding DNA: TGTGCCAGCAGTTCGGGACTAGCGCCGCTCCATCAGTTCTTC.

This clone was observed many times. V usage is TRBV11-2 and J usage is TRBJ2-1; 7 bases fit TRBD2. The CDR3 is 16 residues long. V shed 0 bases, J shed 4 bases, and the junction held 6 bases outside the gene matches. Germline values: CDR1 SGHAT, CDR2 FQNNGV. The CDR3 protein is CASSLDRAGVYNEQFF. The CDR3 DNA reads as TGTGCCAGCAGCTTAGATCGGGCGGGAGTATACAATGAGCAGTTCTTC.

CDR3 residues: CASSLAGGNEQFF. The DNA of the CDR3 is TGTGCCAGCAGCTTGGCCGGAGGGAATGAGCAGTTCTTC. The chain combines TRBV5-4 with TRBJ2-1; possibly TRBD2 for D (6 bases). Germline CDR1 reads SGHNT; CDR2 reads YYREEE (reference sequence). Trimming stripped 0 bases from V and 7 bases from J, with 8 bases between. The length of the CDR3 is 13 residues.

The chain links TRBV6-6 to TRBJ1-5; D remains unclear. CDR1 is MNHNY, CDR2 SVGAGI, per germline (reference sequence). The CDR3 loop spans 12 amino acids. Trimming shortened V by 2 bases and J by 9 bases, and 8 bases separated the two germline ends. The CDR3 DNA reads TGTGCCAGCAGTTACGGTGGGAGGCCCCAGCATTTT. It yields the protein CASSYGGRPQHF.

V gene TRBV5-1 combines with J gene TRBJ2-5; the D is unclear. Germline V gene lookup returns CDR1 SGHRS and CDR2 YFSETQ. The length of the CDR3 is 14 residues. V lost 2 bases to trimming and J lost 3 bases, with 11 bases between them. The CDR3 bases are TGCGCCAGCAGCTTTGGGAACTCAAAAGAGACCCAGTACTTC. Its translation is CASSFGNSKETQYF. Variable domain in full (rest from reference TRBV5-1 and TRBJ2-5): KAGVTQTPRYLIKTRGQQVTLSCSPISGHRSVSWYQQTPGQGLQFLFEYFSETQRNKGNFPGRFSGRQFSNSRSEMNVSTLELGDSALYLCASSFGNSKETQYFGPGTRLLVL.

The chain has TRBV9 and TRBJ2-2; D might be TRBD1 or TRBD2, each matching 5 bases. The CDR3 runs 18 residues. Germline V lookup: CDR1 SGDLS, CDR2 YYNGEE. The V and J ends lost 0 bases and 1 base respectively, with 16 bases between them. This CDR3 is CASSVGFGTTKNTGELFF. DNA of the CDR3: TGTGCCAGCAGCGTAGGTTTTGGGACCACGAAGAACACCGGGGAGCTGTTTTTT. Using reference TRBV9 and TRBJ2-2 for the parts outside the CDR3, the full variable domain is DSGVTQTPKHLITATGQRVTLRCSPRSGDLSVYWYQQSLDQGLQFLIQYYNGEERAKGNILERFSAQQFPDLHSELNLSSLELGDSALYFCASSVGFGTTKNTGELFFGEGSRLTVL.

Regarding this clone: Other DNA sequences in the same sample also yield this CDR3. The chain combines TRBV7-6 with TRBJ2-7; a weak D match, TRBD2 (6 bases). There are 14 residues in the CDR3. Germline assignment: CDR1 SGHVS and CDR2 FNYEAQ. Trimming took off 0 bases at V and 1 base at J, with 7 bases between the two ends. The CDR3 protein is CASSLAEGSYEQYF. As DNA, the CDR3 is TGTGCCAGCAGCTTAGCGGAGGGTTCCTACGAGCAGTACTTC.

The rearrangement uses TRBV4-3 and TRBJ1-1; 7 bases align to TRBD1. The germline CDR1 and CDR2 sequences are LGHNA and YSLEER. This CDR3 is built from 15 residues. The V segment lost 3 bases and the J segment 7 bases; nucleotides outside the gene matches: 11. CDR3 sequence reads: CASSHLQGIRFEAFF. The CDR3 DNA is TGCGCCAGCAGCCACCTACAGGGGATTCGATTTGAAGCTTTCTTT.

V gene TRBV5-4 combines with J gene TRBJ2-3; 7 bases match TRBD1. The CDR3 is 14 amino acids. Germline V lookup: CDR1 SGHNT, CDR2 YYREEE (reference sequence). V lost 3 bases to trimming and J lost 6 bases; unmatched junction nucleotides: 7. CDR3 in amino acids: CASSSGTDSDTQYF. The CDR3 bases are TGTGCCAGCAGCTCGGGGACAGACTCGGATACGCAGTATTTT.

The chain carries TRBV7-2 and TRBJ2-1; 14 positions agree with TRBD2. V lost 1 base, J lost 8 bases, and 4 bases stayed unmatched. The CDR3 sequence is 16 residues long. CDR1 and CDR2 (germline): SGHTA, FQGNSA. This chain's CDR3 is CASSLEGTSGSHEQFF. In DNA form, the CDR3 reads TGTGCCAGCAGCTTAGAGGGGACTAGCGGGAGCCATGAGCAGTTCTTC.

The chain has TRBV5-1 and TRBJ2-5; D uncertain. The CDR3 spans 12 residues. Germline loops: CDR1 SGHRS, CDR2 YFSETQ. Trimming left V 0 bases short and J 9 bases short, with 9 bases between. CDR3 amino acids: CASSLDRVAQYF. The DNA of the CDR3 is TGCGCCAGCAGCTTGGACCGAGTGGCCCAGTACTTC.

CDR3 sequence: CASSVLAGSYEQYF. Written as DNA, the CDR3 is TGTGCCAGCAGTGTACTAGCGGGTTCCTACGAGCAGTACTTC. V usage is TRBV6-1 and J usage is TRBJ2-7; 9 bases match TRBD2. The CDR3 runs 14 residues. The ends lost 4 bases at V and 1 base at J; junction bases unmatched: 2. CDR1 and CDR2 (germline): MNHNS, SASEGT.

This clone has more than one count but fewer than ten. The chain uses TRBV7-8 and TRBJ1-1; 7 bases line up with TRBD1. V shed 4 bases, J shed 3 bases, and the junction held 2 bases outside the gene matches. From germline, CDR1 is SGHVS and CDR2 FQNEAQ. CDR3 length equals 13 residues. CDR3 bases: TGTGCCAGCAGCTCAGACAGGGACACTGAAGCTTTCTTT. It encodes CASSSDRDTEAFF.

The CDR3: CASSSTGDSNQPQHF. The CDR3 DNA follows: TGTGCCAGCAGCTCCACGGGGGATAGCAATCAGCCCCAGCATTTT. The chain employs TRBV7-2 and TRBJ1-5; D perhaps matches TRBD1 (5 bases). V shed 4 bases and J shed 0 bases, with 10 bases lying between them. The CDR3 spans 15 residues. The V gene's germline CDR1 is SGHTA and CDR2 FQGNSA.

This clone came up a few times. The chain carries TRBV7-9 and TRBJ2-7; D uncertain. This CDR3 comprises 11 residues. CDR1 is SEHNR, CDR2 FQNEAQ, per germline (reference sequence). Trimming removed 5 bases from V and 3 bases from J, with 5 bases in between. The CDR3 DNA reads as TGTGCCAGCAGCCCCTACTACGAGCAGTACTTC. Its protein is CASSPYYEQYF.